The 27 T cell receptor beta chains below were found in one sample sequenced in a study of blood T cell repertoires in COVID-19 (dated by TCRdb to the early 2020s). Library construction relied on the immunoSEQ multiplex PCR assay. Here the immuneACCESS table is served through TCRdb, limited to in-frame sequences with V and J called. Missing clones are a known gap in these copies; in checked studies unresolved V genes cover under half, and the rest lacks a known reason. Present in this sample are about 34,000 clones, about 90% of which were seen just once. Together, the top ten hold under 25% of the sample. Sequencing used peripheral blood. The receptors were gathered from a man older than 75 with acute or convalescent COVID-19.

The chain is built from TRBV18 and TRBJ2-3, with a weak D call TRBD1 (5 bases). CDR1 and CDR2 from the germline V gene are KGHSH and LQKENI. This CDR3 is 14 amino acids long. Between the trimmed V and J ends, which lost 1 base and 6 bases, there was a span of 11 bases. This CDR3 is CASSPQGFGDTQYF. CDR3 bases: TGTGCCAGCTCACCACAGGGGTTCGGGGATACGCAGTATTTT.

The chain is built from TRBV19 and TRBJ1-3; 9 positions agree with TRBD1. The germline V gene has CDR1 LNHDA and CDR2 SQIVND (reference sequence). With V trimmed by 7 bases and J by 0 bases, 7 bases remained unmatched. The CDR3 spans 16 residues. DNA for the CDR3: TGTGCCAGTAAGAGACAGGGGGGAAGCTCTGGAAACACCATATATTTT. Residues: CASKRQGGSSGNTIYF.

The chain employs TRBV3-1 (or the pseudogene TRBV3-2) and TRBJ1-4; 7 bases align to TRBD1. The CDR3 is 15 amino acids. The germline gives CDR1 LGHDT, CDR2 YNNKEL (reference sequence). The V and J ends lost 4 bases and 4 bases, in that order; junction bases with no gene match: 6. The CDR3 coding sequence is TGTGCCAGCAGCCTTAGGACAGGAGATAATGAAAAACTGTTTTTT. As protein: CASSLRTGDNEKLFF.

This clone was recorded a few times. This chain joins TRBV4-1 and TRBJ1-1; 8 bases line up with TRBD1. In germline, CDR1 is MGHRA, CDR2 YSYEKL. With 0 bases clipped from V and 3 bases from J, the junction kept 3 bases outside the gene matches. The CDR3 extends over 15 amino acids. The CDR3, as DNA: TGCGCCAGCAGCCAAGAGGTGACAGGGGACACTGAAGCTTTCTTT. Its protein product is CASSQEVTGDTEAFF.

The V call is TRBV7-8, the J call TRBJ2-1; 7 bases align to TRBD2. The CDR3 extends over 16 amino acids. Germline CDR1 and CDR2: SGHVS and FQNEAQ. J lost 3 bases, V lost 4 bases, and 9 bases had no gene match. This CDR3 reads CASSWGAGLSYNEQFF. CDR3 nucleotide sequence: TGTGCCAGCAGCTGGGGAGCGGGGTTGAGCTACAATGAGCAGTTCTTC. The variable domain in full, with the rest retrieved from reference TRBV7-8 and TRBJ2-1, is GAGVSQSPRYKVAKRGQDVALRCDPISGHVSLFWYQQALGQGPEFLTYFQNEAQLDKSGLPSDRFFAERPEGSVSTLKIQRTQQEDSAVYLCASSWGAGLSYNEQFFGPGTRLTVL.

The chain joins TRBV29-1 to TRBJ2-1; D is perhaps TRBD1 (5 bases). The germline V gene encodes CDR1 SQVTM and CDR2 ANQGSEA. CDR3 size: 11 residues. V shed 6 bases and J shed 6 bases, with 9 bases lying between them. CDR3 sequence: CSVRTGNEQFF. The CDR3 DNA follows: TGCAGCGTCCGAACAGGCAATGAGCAGTTCTTC.

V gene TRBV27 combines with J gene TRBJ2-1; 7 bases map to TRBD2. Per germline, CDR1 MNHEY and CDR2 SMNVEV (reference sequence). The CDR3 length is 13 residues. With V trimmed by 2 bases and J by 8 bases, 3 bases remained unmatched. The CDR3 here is CASSLGGVDEQFF. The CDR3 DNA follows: TGTGCCAGCAGTTTAGGGGGGGTGGATGAGCAGTTCTTC.

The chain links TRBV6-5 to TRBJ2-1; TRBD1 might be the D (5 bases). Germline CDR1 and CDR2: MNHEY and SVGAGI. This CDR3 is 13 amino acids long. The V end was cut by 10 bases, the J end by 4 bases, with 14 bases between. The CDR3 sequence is CATEGQVYNEQFF. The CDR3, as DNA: TGTGCCACGGAAGGACAAGTATACAATGAGCAGTTCTTC.

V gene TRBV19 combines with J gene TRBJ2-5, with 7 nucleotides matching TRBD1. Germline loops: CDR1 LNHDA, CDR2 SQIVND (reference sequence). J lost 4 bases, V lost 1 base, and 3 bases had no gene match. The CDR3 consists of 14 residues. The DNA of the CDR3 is TGTGCCAGTAGTATAGGGACAGGCGCAGAGACCCAGTACTTC. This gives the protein CASSIGTGAETQYF.

CDR3 loop: CASSDPRLRTGELFF. The CDR3 nucleotides read TGTGCCAGCAGTGACCCCCGATTGAGGACCGGGGAGCTGTTTTTT. This chain connects TRBV5-6 to TRBJ2-2; no reliable D call. V dropped 5 bases and J dropped 5 bases, with 16 bases sitting between them. The CDR3 has 15 amino acids. Germline V gives CDR1 SGHDT, CDR2 YYEEEE.

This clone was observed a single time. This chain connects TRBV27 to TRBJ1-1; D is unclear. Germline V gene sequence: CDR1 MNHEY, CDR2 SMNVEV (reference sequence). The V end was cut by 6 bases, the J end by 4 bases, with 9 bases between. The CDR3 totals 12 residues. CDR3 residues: CASSSGGTEAFF. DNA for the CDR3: TGTGCCAGCAGCTCGGGTGGCACTGAAGCTTTCTTT.

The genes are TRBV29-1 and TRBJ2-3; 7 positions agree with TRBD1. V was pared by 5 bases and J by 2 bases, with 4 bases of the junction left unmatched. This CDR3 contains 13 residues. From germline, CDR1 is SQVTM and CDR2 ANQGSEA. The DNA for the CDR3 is TGCAGCGTTTTCGACAGGGTCACAGATACGCAGTATTTT. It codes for CSVFDRVTDTQYF.

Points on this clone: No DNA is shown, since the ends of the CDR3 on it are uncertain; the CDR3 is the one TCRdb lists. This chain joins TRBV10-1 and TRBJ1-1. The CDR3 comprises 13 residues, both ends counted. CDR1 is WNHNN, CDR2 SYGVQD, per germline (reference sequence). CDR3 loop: CASSTSTGSWAFF.

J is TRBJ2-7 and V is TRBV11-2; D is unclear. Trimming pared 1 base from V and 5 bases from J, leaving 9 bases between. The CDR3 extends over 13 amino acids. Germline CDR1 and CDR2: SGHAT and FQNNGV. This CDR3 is CASSLVYSDEQYF. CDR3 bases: TGTGCCAGCAGCTTAGTCTACAGTGACGAGCAGTACTTC.

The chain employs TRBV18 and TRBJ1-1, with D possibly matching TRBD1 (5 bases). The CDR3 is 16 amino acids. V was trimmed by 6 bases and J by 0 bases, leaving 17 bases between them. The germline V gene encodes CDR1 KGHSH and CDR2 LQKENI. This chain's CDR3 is CASSPGGNAVNTEAFF. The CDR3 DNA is TGTGCCAGCTCCCCTGGGGGGAACGCCGTGAACACTGAAGCTTTCTTT.

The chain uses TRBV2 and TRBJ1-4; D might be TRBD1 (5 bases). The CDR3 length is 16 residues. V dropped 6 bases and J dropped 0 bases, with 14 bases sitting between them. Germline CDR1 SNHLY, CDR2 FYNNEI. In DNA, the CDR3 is TGTGCCAGCAGCCTCCTGACAGCAGCAACTAATGAAAAACTGTTTTTT. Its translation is CASSLLTAATNEKLFF.

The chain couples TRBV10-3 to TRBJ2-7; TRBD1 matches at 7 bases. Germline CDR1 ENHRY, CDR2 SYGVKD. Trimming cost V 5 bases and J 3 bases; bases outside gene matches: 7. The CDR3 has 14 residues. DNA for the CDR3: TGTGCCATCAGTACCTCCGGGACAGACTACGAGCAGTACTTC. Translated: CAISTSGTDYEQYF.

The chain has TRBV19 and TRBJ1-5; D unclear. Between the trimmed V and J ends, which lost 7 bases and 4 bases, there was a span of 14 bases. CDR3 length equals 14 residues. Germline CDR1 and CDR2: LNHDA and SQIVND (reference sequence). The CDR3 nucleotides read TGTGCCAGTACCTTCGATAGCGCAAATCAGCCCCAGCATTTT. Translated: CASTFDSANQPQHF. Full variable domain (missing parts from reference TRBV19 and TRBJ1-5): DGGITQSPKYLFRKEGQNVTLSCEQNLNHDAMYWYRQDPGQGLRLIYYSQIVNDFQKGDIAEGYSVSREKKESFPLTVTSAQKNPTAFYLCASTFDSANQPQHFGDGTRLSIL.

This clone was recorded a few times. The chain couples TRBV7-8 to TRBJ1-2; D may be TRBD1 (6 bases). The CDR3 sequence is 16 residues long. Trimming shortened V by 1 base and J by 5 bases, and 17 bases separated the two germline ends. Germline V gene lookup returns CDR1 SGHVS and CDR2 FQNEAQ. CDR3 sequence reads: CASSLGTEPAPYGYTF. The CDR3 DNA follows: TGTGCCAGCAGCTTAGGGACAGAACCAGCTCCTTATGGCTACACCTTC.

The CDR3 here is CASGLIPDNEQFF. DNA for the CDR3: TGTGCCTCCGGACTCATACCGGACAATGAGCAGTTCTTC. The rearrangement uses TRBV27 and TRBJ2-1; the D gene is possibly TRBD2 (5 bases). Between the trimmed V and J ends, which lost 11 bases and 5 bases, there was a span of 16 bases. Germline CDR1 and CDR2: MNHEY and SMNVEV (reference sequence). The CDR3 contains 13 residues.

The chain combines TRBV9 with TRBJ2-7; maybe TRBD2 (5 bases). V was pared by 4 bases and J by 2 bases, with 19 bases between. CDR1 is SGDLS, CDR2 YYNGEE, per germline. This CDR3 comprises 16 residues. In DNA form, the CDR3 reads TGTGCCAGCAGCCCCCCCAACCCGATGGGAGCCTACGAGCAGTACTTC. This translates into CASSPPNPMGAYEQYF.

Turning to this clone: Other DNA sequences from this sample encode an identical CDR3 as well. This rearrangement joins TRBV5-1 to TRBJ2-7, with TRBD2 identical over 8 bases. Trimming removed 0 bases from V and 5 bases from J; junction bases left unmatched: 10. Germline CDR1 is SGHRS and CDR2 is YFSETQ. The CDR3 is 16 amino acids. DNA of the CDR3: TGCGCCAGCAGCTTGGTGACGGGAGGGGGTCGCGACGAGCAGTACTTC. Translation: CASSLVTGGGRDEQYF.

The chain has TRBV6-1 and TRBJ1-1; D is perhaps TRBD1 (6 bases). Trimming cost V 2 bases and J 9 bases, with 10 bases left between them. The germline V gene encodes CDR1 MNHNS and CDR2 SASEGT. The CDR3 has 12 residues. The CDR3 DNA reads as TGTGCCAGCAGTGAACCAGGGGCGAAAGCTTTCTTT. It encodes CASSEPGAKAFF.

The CDR3 here is CASSLGRTGEQFF. The CDR3 coding sequence is TGTGCCAGCAGTTTAGGCCGGACGGGGGAGCAGTTCTTC. This chain joins TRBV12-3 or TRBV12-4 and TRBJ2-1, with a possible D match to TRBD2 (5 bases). CDR3 length equals 13 residues. Trimming removed 1 base from V and 10 bases from J, with 11 bases in between.

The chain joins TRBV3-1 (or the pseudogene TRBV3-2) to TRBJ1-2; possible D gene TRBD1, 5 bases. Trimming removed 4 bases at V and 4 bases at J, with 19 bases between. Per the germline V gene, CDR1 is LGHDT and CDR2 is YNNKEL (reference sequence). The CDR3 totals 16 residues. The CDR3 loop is CASSPYRQPLGYGYTF. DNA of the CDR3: TGTGCCAGCAGCCCATATCGACAGCCCCTGGGCTATGGCTACACCTTC.

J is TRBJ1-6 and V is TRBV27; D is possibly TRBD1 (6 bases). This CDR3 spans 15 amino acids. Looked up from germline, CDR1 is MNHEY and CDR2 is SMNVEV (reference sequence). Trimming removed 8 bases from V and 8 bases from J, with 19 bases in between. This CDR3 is CASGDRAGVHSPLHF. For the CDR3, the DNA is TGTGCCAGCGGGGATCGGGCAGGGGTACATTCACCCCTCCACTTT.

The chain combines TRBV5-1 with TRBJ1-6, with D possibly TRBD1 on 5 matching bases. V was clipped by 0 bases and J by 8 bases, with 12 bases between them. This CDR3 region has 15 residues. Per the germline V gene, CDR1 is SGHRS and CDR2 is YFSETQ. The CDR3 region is CASSLATEPYSPLHF. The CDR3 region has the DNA TGCGCCAGCAGCTTGGCGACAGAACCTTATTCACCCCTCCACTTT.